Shown below are 26 T cell receptor beta chains from a single sample sequenced in a study of T cells in Graves' hyperthyroidism and ophthalmopathy. The TCR beta CDR3 regions underwent amplification using RNA transcripts as the source. First-round RT-PCR targeting the TCR CDR3 was performed with the HTBI primer set. TCRdb itself ran the multiplex PCR reads through MiXCR, one entry per CDR3 protein. This sample yields hundreds of thousands of distinct CDR3 sequences, of which around 40% are seen a single time; roughly 31% belongs to the top ten. Sequenced material: blood. The receptors shown here come from a woman in her forties with Graves' hyperthyroidism.

This clonotype was observed a handful of times. J is TRBJ1-4 and V is TRBV12-3 or TRBV12-4; 11 bases line up with TRBD1. J gave up 4 bases and V 5 bases, and 6 bases lay outside the gene matches. The CDR3 is 16 residues long. CDR3 in amino acids: CASSRTGGALNEKLFF. DNA for the CDR3: TGTGCCAGCAGTCGGACAGGGGGCGCGCTTAATGAAAAACTGTTTTTT.

The V call is TRBV7-9, the J call TRBJ2-7, with 8 nucleotides matching TRBD2. Germline-derived CDR1 and CDR2 are SEHNR and FQNEAQ (reference sequence). The CDR3 covers 16 residues. V dropped 4 bases and J dropped 2; count of bases not matched to a gene: 10. DNA for the CDR3: TGTGCCAGCAGCTCTAGACGGGGGGGGTCCGCCTACGAGCAGTACTTC. Its translation is CASSSRRGGSAYEQYF.

Here the CDR3 reads CASSPTGSGEQYF. The CDR3 DNA sequence: TGCGCCAGCAGCCCAACAGGGTCGGGCGAGCAGTACTTC. The chain is built from TRBV4-3 and TRBJ2-7, with D perhaps matching TRBD1 (6 bases). The CDR3 loop spans 13 amino acids. The V gene lost 4 bases and the J gene lost 6 bases, with 13 bases spanning the gap. CDR1 is LGHNA, CDR2 YSLEER, per germline.

The CDR3 DNA reads as TGTGCCAGCACGTATGTAAGTGAAGCTTTCTTT. This translates into CASTYVSEAFF. V usage is TRBV12-3 or TRBV12-4 and J usage is TRBJ1-1, with D hard to call. V lost 7 bases and J lost 7, with 10 bases in between. The CDR3 extends over 11 amino acids.

The sample holds a few counts of this clonotype. The CDR3 DNA follows: TGCAGCGCTGGGGGTGATCGGGGACTCTATGGCTACACCTTC. Its protein is CSAGGDRGLYGYTF. The chain links TRBV29-1 to TRBJ1-2; D may be TRBD1 (5 bases). V was shortened by 7 bases and J by 4 bases, with 19 bases between the two germline ends. Germline lookup yields CDR1 SQVTM and CDR2 ANQGSEA. This CDR3 is built from 14 residues. Full variable domain (rest looked up from reference TRBV29-1 and TRBJ1-2): SAVISQKPSRDICQRGTSLTIQCQVDSQVTMMFWYRQQPGQSLTLIATANQGSEATYESGFVIDKFPISRPNLTFSTLTVSNMSPEDSSIYLCSAGGDRGLYGYTFGSGTRLTVV.

This clonotype has at least ten counts. V usage is TRBV28 and J usage is TRBJ2-7; either TRBD1 or TRBD2 may fit D (5 bases each). The V end was cut by 6 bases, the J end by 4 bases, with 13 bases between. Germline CDR1 reads MDHEN; CDR2 reads SYDVKM. The CDR3 runs 13 residues. CDR3 region: CASRTHGGYEQYF. As DNA, the CDR3 is TGTGCCAGCAGAACCCATGGGGGTTACGAGCAGTACTTC. Based on the CDR3 plus reference TRBV28 and TRBJ2-7, the full variable domain is DVKVTQSSRYLVKRTGEKVFLECVQDMDHENMFWYRQDPGLGLRLIYFSYDVKMKEKGDIPEGYSVSREKKERFSLILESASTNQTSMYLCASRTHGGYEQYFGPGTRLTVT.

This clonotype showed up just a few times. V gene TRBV4-1 combines with J gene TRBJ1-1; 7 bases align to TRBD1. CDR1 and CDR2 (germline): MGHRA, YSYEKL. Germline trimming cut 4 bases from V and 11 bases from J; bases unmatched to any gene: 10. The CDR3 sequence is 13 residues long. CDR3 loop: CASSPGTVDLAFF. The CDR3 nucleotides read TGCGCCAGCAGCCCCGGGACAGTGGATTTGGCTTTCTTT.

The chain recombines TRBV7-9 with TRBJ1-6; TRBD1 agrees at 9 bases. The CDR3 runs to 15 residues. Germline V gene lookup returns CDR1 SEHNR and CDR2 FQNEAQ (reference sequence). V was clipped by 8 bases and J by 10 bases; unmatched bases: 12. The DNA for the CDR3 is TGTGCCAGCTCACCCGGACAGGGGTCGGAATCACCCCTCCACTTT. This sequence encodes CASSPGQGSESPLHF. The whole variable domain, remainder taken from reference TRBV7-9 and TRBJ1-6, is DTGVSQNPRHKITKRGQNVTFRCDPISEHNRLYWYRQTLGQGPEFLTYFQNEAQLEKSRLLSDRFSAERPKGSFSTLEIQRTEQGDSAMYLCASSPGQGSESPLHFGNGTRLTVT.

This sequence joins TRBV12-5 and TRBJ2-5; D is unresolved. The V end lost 6 bases, the J end lost 4 bases, and 12 bases lay between the germline ends. In germline, CDR1 is LGHNT, CDR2 FRNRAP. The CDR3 loop spans 13 amino acids. The CDR3 DNA follows: TGTGCTAGTGGCCCTTCGAACGGAGAGACCCAGTACTTC. As protein: CASGPSNGETQYF.

The sample holds a few counts of this clonotype. The gene calls are TRBV6-5 and TRBJ1-6; D perhaps matches TRBD1 (6 bases). V lost 2 bases to trimming and J lost 13 bases, with 12 bases between them. The length of the CDR3 is 13 residues. Germline V gives CDR1 MNHEY, CDR2 SVGAGI. DNA of the CDR3: TGTGCCAGCAGTTACCAACCCGACAGGCCCCTCCACTTT. It translates to CASSYQPDRPLHF.

In the case of this clonotype: Just one base apart from a much larger clone, this may be a read error. The chain carries TRBV19 and TRBJ1-4; D not resolved. V lost 5 bases, J lost 8 bases, and 15 bases lay in between. CDR3 length: 14 amino acids. The germline gives CDR1 LNHDA, CDR2 SQIVND (reference sequence). The CDR3 DNA is TGTGCCAGTAGTTTCGGGGTGGCCCCAGAAAAACTGTTTTTT. Protein sequence: CASSFGVAPEKLFF.

V and J are TRBV7-9 and TRBJ2-3; the D is unclear. The germline gives CDR1 SEHNR, CDR2 FQNEAQ (reference sequence). CDR3 length: 11 residues. Trimming shortened V by 5 bases and J by 9 bases, and 9 bases separated the two germline ends. In DNA form, the CDR3 reads TGTGCCAGCAGCGACGACGTCACGCAGTATTTT. Protein: CASSDDVTQYF.

This clonotype has a count of ten or more. The chain is built from TRBV12-3 or TRBV12-4 and TRBJ1-6, with TRBD1 matching over 10 bases. The CDR3 totals 15 residues. J lost 11 bases, V lost 3 bases, and 7 bases had no gene match. The CDR3 DNA sequence: TGTGCCAGCAGTTTCGAGGGGACAGGGGTCACACCCCTCCACTTT. It codes for CASSFEGTGVTPLHF.

The CDR3 nucleotides are TGTGCCAGCAGTGAAGGCCCAGCAGATACGCAGTATTTT. Amino acid sequence: CASSEGPADTQYF. This chain connects TRBV2 to TRBJ2-3, with unresolved D. Germline lookup yields CDR1 SNHLY and CDR2 FYNNEI. The length of the CDR3 is 13 residues. V was cut by 1 base and J by 4 bases, with 6 bases left in between.

The sample holds a few counts of this clonotype. V gene TRBV24-1 combines with J gene TRBJ1-5; D unresolved. V was cut by 3 bases and J by 9 bases, with 11 bases left in between. This CDR3 has 13 residues. Germline V gene lookup returns CDR1 KGHDR and CDR2 SFDVKD. CDR3 region: CATSDGSSRPQHF. In DNA form, the CDR3 reads TGTGCCACCAGTGATGGAAGTTCTCGGCCCCAGCATTTT.

The V call is TRBV20-1, the J call TRBJ1-3, with 7 bases matching TRBD1. Unmatched junction bases numbered 5, after V lost 8 bases and J lost 1 base. Germline V gene data show CDR1 as DFQATT and CDR2 as SNEGSKA (reference sequence). The length of the CDR3 is 13 residues. The CDR3 nucleotides are TGCAGTTCATACAGGGGATCTGGAAACACCATATATTTT. Its translation is CSSYRGSGNTIYF.

The V call is TRBV5-1, the J call TRBJ1-1; TRBD1 might be the D (5 bases). The CDR3 has 14 amino acids. Germline V gene data show CDR1 as SGHRS and CDR2 as YFSETQ. The V and J ends lost 6 bases and 7 bases respectively, with 19 bases between them. The DNA of the CDR3 is TGCGCCAGCACCCCGAGCGGGGGATACAATGAAGCTTTCTTT. Translated, it gives CASTPSGGYNEAFF.

Ten or more counts support this clonotype. The CDR3 nucleotides are TGTGCCATCAGTGATAATTGGAACACCGGGGAGCTGTTTTTT. Translating it yields CAISDNWNTGELFF. The J gene is TRBJ2-2, the V gene TRBV10-3; D is ambiguous. Deletions cut 3 bases from V and 1 base from J, with 6 bases between. The CDR3 has 14 amino acids. Germline-derived CDR1 and CDR2 are ENHRY and SYGVKD.

This clonotype was counted ten times or more. V and J are TRBV10-3 and TRBJ2-2, with a weak D call TRBD2 (6 bases). This CDR3 comprises 15 residues. V was trimmed by 4 bases and J by 6 bases, leaving 15 bases between them. CDR1 is ENHRY and CDR2 is SYGVKD in the germline V gene. This CDR3 reads CAISGPRSGSGELFF. The CDR3 region has the DNA TGTGCCATCAGTGGGCCCCGTAGCGGTTCCGGGGAGCTGTTTTTT.

DNA for the CDR3: TGTGCCAGCAGTGAGCGGGGGACGGGCTACACCTTC. Translating it yields CASSERGTGYTF. This chain links TRBV2 with TRBJ1-2; perhaps TRBD1 as D (5 bases). Germline values: CDR1 SNHLY, CDR2 FYNNEI. Trimming removed 3 bases from V and 8 bases from J, with 10 bases in between. The CDR3 extends over 12 amino acids. The entire variable domain, with the rest obtained from reference TRBV2 and TRBJ1-2, is as follows: EPEVTQTPSHQVTQMGQEVILRCVPISNHLYFYWYRQILGQKVEFLVSFYNNEISEKSEIFDDQFSVERPDGSNFTLKIRSTKLEDSAMYFCASSERGTGYTFGSGTRLTVV.

V is TRBV5-1 and J is TRBJ2-5; 14 nucleotides align to TRBD2. Germline V gene sequence: CDR1 SGHRS, CDR2 YFSETQ. CDR3 size: 16 residues. With V trimmed by 4 bases and J by 5 bases, 7 bases remained unmatched. CDR3 DNA: TGCGCCAGCAGCCTAGAGGGACTAGCGGGGGCGGAGACCCAGTACTTC. It translates to CASSLEGLAGAETQYF.

This clonotype was seen repeatedly, ten times or more. The chain joins TRBV20-1 to TRBJ2-5, with D maybe TRBD1 (5 bases). Germline loops: CDR1 DFQATT, CDR2 SNEGSKA (reference sequence). V lost 3 bases, J lost 5 bases, and 10 bases lay in between. The CDR3 consists of 12 residues. The CDR3 DNA reads TGCAGTGCTAGGGACAACCGGGAGACCCAGTACTTC. It encodes CSARDNRETQYF.

The V call is TRBV2, the J call TRBJ1-1; a possible D gene is TRBD1 (5 bases). The CDR3 covers 13 residues. Germline loops: CDR1 SNHLY, CDR2 FYNNEI. The germline V and J ends were trimmed by 6 bases and 6 bases, with 14 bases remaining between them. The CDR3 region is CASRALRTPEAFF. The CDR3 nucleotides are TGTGCCAGCAGGGCCCTCCGGACACCTGAAGCTTTCTTT.

This clonotype showed up many times. This chain uses TRBV10-3 with TRBJ2-2; D gene unclear. This CDR3 has 15 amino acids. With 10 bases removed from V and 7 bases from J, the gap between germline ends came to 22 bases. Germline V lookup: CDR1 ENHRY, CDR2 SYGVKD. This chain's CDR3 is CANCIGPIPCGELFF. As DNA, the CDR3 is TGTGCCAACTGCATAGGACCGATACCTTGCGGGGAGCTGTTTTTT.

This clonotype was counted many times. The chain carries TRBV20-1 and TRBJ2-5, with unresolved D. Trimming removed 5 bases at V and 5 bases at J, with 18 bases between. The CDR3 totals 14 residues. Per the germline V gene, CDR1 is DFQATT and CDR2 is SNEGSKA (reference sequence). In DNA form, the CDR3 reads TGCAGTGCTCACCGGTGGGATGAAGCGGAGACCCAGTACTTC. Translation gives CSAHRWDEAETQYF.

This clonotype was seen only a few times. This chain links TRBV7-9 with TRBJ1-3; D might be TRBD1 (6 bases). The CDR3 length is 16 residues. Trimming removed 6 bases at V and 0 bases at J, with 15 bases between. CDR1 and CDR2 from the germline V gene are SEHNR and FQNEAQ (reference sequence). The CDR3 nucleotides are TGTGCCAGCAGTTACGGACAGCCCCACTCTGGAAACACCATATATTTT. Protein product: CASSYGQPHSGNTIYF. The variable domain in full, completed from reference TRBV7-9 and TRBJ1-3, reads DTGVSQNPRHKITKRGQNVTFRCDPISEHNRLYWYRQTLGQGPEFLTYFQNEAQLEKSRLLSDRFSAERPKGSFSTLEIQRTEQGDSAMYLCASSYGQPHSGNTIYFGEGSWLTVV.